This TCR beta chain was recorded in a study of blood T cell repertoires in COVID-19. Study background: The United States, Italy and Spain were the sources of the acute and convalescent COVID-19 samples. T cells, B-cell-depleted T cells, or PBMCs supplied cDNA or gDNA.

The length of the CDR3 is 14 residues. Germline V lookup: CDR1 ENHRY, CDR2 SYGVKD. Trimming at V came to 6 bases and at J to 6 bases, leaving 5 bases not matched to a gene. Two negative PCRs, clearance, or symptom resolution were required of recovered Cohort 3 donors. Under the authors' procedure: Estimation of nucleated cell counts was performed using reference gene primer amplification. Profiled with immunoSEQ multiplex PCR; TCRdb holds only in-frame clones, not every one. The V and J calls and clone size come from that table; D and trimming were worked out from the DNA. The sample has 240,000 or so clones, about 82% seen once; the top ten hold roughly 1.9%.

Sequences were obtained from PBMCs or T cells enriched from blood (not recorded which). The origin of this receptor is a woman aged 45-59 years who had recovered from COVID-19. This chain connects TRBV10-3 to TRBJ2-7; 13 bases align to TRBD2. Here the CDR3 DNA reads TGTGCCATCAGCGGGACTAGCGGGACCGCCGAGCAGTACTTC. Its protein is CAISGTSGTAEQYF.